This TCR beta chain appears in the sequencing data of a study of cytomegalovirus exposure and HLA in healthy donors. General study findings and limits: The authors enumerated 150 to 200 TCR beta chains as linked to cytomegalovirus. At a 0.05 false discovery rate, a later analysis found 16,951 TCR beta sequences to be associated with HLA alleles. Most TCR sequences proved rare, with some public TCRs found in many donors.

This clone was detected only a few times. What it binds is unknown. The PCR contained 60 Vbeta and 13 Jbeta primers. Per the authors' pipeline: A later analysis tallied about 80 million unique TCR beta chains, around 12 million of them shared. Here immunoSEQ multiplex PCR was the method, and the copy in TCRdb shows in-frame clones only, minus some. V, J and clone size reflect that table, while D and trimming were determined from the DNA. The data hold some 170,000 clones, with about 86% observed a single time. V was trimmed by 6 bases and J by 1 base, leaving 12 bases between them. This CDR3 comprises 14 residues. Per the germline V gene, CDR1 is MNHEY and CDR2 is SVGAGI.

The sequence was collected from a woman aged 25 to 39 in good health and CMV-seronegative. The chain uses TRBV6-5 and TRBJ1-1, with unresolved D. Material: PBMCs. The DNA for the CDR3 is TGTGCCAGCAGGAGCAGCGGGAGGAACACTGAAGCTTTCTTT. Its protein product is CASRSSGRNTEAFF.